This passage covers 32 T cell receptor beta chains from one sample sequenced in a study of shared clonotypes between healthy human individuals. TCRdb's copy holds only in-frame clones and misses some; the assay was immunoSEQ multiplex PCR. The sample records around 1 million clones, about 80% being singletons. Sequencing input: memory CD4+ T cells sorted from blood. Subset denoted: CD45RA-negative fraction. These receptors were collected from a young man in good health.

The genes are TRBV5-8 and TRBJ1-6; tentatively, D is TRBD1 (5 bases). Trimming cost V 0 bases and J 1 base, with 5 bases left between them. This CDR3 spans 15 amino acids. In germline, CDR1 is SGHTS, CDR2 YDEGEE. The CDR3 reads CASSLGQSYNSPLHF. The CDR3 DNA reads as TGTGCCAGCAGCTTGGGACAGTCCTATAATTCACCCCTCCACTTT.

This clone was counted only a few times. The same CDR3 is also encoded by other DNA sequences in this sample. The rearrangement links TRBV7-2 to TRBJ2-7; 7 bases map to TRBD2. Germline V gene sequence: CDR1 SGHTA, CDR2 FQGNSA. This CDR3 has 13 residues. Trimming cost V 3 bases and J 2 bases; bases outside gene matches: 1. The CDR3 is CASSLGRAYEQYF. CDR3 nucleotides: TGTGCCAGCAGCTTGGGGAGGGCCTACGAGCAGTACTTC.

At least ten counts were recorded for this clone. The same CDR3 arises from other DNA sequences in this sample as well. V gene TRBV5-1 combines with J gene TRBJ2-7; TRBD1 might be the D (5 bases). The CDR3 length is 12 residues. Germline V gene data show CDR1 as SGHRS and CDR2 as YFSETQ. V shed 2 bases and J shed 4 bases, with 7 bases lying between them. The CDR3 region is CASSFQGYEQYF. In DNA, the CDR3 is TGCGCCAGCAGCTTTCAGGGTTACGAGCAGTACTTC.

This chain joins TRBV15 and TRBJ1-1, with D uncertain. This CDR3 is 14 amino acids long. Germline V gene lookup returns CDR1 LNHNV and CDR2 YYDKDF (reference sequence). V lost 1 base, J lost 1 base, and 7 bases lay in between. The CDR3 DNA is TGTGCCACCAGCAGAGGGGAGACGAACACTGAAGCTTTCTTT. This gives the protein CATSRGETNTEAFF.

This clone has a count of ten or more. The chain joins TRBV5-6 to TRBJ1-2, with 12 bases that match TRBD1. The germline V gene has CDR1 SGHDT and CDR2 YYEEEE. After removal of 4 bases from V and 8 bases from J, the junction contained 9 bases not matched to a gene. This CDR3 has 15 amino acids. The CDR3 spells CASSQGQGALRGYTF. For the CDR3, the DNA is TGTGCCAGCAGCCAGGGACAGGGGGCTCTACGAGGCTACACCTTC.

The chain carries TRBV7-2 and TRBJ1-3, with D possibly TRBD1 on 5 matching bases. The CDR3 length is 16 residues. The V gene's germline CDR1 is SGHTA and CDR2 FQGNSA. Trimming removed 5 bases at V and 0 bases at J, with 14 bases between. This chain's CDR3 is CASSVGTASSGNTIYF. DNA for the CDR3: TGTGCCAGCAGCGTCGGGACGGCGAGCTCTGGAAACACCATATATTTT.

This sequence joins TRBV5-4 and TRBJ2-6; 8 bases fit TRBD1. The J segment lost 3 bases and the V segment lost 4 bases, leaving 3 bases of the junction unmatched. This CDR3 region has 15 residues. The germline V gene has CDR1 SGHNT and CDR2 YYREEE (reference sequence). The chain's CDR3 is CASSQGQGGANVLTF. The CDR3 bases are TGTGCCAGCAGCCAAGGACAGGGTGGGGCCAACGTCCTGACTTTC.

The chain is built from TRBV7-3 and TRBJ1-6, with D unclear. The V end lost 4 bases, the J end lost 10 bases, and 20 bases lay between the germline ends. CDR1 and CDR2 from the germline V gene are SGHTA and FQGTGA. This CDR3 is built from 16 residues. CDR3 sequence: CASSSETGEGRSPLHF. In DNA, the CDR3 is TGTGCCAGCAGCTCAGAGACTGGGGAGGGAAGGTCACCCCTCCACTTT.

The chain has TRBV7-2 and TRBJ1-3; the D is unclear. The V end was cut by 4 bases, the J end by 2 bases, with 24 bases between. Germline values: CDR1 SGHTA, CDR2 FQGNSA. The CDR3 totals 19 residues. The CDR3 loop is CASSSSSIGFRGTGNTIYF. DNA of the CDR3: TGTGCCAGCAGCTCTTCCTCGATAGGGTTCCGGGGAACTGGAAACACCATATATTTT.

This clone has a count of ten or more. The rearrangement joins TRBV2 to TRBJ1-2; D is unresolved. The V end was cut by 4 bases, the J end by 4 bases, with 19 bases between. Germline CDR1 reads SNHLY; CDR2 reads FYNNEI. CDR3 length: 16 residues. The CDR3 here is CASSVGQAAEGYGYTF. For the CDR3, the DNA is TGTGCCAGCAGTGTCGGTCAGGCGGCCGAAGGCTATGGCTACACCTTC.

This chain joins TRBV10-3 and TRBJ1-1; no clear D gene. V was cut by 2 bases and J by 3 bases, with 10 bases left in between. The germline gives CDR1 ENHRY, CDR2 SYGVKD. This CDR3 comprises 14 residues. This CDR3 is CAISEAGVDTEAFF. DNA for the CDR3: TGTGCCATCAGTGAGGCTGGGGTGGACACTGAAGCTTTCTTT.

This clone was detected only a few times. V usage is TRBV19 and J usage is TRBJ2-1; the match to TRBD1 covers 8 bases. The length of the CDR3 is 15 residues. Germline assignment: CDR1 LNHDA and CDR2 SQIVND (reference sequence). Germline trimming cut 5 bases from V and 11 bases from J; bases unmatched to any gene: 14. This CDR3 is CASSGGQARLNQQFF. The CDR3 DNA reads TGTGCCAGTAGTGGGGGACAGGCGAGGTTGAATCAGCAGTTCTTC.

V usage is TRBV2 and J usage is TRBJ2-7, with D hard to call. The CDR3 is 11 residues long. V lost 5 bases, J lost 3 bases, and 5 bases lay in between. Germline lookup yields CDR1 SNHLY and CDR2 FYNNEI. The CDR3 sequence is CASSISYEQYF. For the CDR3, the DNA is TGTGCCAGCAGTATCAGCTACGAGCAGTACTTC. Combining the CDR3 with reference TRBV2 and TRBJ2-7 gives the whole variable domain EPEVTQTPSHQVTQMGQEVILRCVPISNHLYFYWYRQILGQKVEFLVSFYNNEISEKSEIFDDQFSVERPDGSNFTLKIRSTKLEDSAMYFCASSISYEQYFGPGTRLTVT.

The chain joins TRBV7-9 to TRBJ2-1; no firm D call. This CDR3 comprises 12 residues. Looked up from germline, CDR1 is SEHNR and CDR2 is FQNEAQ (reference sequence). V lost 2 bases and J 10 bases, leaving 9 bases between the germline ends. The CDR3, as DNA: TGTGCCAGCAGCTTAACATGGGCAGAGCAGTTCTTC. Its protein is CASSLTWAEQFF.

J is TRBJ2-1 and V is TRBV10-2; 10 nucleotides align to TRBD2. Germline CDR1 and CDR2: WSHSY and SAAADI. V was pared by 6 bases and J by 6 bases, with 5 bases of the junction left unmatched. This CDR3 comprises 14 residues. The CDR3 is CASRLAGVANEQFF. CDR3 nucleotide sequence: TGCGCCAGCAGGCTAGCGGGAGTGGCCAATGAGCAGTTCTTC.

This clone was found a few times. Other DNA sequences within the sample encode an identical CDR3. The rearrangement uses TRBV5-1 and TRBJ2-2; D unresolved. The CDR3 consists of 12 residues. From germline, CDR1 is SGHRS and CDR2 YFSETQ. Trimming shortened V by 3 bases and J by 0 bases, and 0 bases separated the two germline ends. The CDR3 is CASSSNTGELFF. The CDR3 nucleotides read TGCGCCAGCAGCTCGAACACCGGGGAGCTGTTTTTT.

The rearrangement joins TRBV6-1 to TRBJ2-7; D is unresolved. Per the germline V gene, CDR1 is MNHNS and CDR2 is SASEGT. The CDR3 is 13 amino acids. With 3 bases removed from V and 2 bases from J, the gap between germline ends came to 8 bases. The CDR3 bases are TGTGCCAGCAGTGATGGACGGACCTACGAGCAGTACTTC. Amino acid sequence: CASSDGRTYEQYF.

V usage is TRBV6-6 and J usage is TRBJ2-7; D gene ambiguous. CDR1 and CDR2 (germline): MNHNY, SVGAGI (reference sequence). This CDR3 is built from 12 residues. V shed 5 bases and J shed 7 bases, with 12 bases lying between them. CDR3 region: CASSPPNGEQYF. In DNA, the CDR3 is TGTGCCAGCAGTCCTCCGAATGGGGAGCAGTACTTC.

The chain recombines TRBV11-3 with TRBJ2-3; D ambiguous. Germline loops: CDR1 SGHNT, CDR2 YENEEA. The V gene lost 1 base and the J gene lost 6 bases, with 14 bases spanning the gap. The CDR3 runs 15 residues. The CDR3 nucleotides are TGTGCCAGCAGCTTAGGACCCTGGGCGTGGGATACGCAGTATTTT. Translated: CASSLGPWAWDTQYF.

The CDR3 region is CASSSGTSYEQYF. For the CDR3, the DNA is TGTGCCAGCAGTTCCGGGACTAGCTACGAGCAGTACTTC. The chain joins TRBV28 to TRBJ2-5, with 8 bases matching TRBD2. The J call may be incorrect, as the DNA end agrees better with TRBJ2-7. The CDR3 sequence is 13 residues long. The germline CDR1 and CDR2 sequences are MDHEN and SYDVKM.

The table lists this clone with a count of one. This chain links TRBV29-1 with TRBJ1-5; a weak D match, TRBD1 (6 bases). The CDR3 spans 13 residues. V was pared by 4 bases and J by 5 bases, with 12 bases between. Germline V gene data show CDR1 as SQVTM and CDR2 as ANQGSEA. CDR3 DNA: TGCAGCGTTGGAGGGGAGGGGGATCAGCCCCAGCATTTT. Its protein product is CSVGGEGDQPQHF.

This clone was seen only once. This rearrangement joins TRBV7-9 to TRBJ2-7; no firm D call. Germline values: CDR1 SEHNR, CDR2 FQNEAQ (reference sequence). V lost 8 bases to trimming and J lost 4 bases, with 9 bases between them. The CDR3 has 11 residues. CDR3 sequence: CASVGRYEQYF. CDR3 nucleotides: TGTGCCAGCGTCGGACGATACGAGCAGTACTTC.

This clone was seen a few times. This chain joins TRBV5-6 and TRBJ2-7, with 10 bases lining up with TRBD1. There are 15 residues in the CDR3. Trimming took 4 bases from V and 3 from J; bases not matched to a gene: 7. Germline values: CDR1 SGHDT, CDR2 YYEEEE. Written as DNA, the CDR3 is TGTGCCAGCAGCCCCGGGACAGGGGATTACTACGAGCAGTACTTC. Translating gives CASSPGTGDYYEQYF.

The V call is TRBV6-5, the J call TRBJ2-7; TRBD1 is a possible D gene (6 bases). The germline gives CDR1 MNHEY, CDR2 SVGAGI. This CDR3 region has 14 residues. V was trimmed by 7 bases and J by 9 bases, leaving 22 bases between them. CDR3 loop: CASTSGQRGAGQYF. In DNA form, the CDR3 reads TGTGCCAGCACCTCAGGACAGCGCGGAGCCGGGCAGTACTTC.

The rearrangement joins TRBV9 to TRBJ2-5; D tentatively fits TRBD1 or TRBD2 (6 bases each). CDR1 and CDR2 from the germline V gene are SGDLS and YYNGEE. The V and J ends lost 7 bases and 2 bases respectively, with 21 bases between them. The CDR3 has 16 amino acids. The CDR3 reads CASSLGGGKGQETQYF. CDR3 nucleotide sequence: TGTGCCAGCTCCCTCGGGGGCGGGAAGGGACAAGAGACCCAGTACTTC.

CDR3: CASSATRSSYNEQFF. The CDR3 DNA follows: TGTGCCAGTAGTGCCACTCGGAGCTCCTACAATGAGCAGTTCTTC. J is TRBJ2-1 and V is TRBV19; D not certain. Trimming removed 5 bases at V and 0 bases at J, with 11 bases between. This CDR3 is 15 amino acids long. Germline CDR1 and CDR2: LNHDA and SQIVND (reference sequence).

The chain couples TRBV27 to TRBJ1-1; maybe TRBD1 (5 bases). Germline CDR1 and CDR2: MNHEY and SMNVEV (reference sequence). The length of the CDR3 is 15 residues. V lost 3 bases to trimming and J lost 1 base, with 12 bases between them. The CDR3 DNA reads TGTGCCAGCAGTTTTCGTGCGGGGCCGAACACTGAAGCTTTCTTT. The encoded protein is CASSFRAGPNTEAFF.

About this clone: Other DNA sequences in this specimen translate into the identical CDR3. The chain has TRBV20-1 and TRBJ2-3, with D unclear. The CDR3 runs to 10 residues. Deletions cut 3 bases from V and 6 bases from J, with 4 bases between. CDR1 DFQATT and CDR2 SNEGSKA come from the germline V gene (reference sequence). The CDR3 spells CSASADTQYF. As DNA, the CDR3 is TGCAGTGCTAGTGCTGATACGCAGTATTTT.

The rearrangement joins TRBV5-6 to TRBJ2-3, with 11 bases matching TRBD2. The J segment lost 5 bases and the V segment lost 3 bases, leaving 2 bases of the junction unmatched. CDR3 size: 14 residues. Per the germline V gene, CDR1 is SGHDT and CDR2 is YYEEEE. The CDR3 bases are TGTGCCAGCAGCTCTCTAGCGGGAGGAGATACGCAGTATTTT. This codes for CASSSLAGGDTQYF.

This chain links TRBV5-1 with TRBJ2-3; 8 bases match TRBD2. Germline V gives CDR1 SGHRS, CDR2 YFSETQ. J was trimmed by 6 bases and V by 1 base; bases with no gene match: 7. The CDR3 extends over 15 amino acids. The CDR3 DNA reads TGCGCCAGCAGCTTGCCGGGACTAGAAGGTGATACGCAGTATTTT. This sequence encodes CASSLPGLEGDTQYF.

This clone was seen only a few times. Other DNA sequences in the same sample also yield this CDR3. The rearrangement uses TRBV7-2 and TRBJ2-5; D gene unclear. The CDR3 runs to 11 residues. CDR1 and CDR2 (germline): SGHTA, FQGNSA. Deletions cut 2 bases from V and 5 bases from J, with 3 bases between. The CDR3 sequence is CASSLYETQYF. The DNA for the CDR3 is TGTGCCAGCAGCTTATATGAGACCCAGTACTTC.

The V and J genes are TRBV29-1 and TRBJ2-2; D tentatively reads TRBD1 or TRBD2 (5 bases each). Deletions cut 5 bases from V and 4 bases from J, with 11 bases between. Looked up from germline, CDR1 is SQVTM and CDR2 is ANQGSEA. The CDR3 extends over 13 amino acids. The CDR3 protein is CSVSRGGTGELFF. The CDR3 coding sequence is TGCAGCGTTAGTCGTGGGGGCACCGGGGAGCTGTTTTTT.